These 10 T cell receptor beta chains were sequenced from one sample in a study of Graves' ophthalmopathy and Graves' hyperthyroidism. As the template, RNA transcripts were used to amplify TCR beta CDR3 regions. HTBI-primed RT-PCR formed the first round, and a multiplex PCR formed the second. A single record per CDR3 protein comes from TCRdb applying MiXCR to the multiplex PCR reads. The sample contains roughly 160,000 distinct CDR3 sequences, over 35% of which appear only once. Sequencing used peripheral blood. Receptor source: a woman between 35 and 50 years old with Graves' ophthalmopathy.

The chain combines TRBV5-1 with TRBJ2-3, with TRBD2 identical over 10 bases. The germline CDR1 and CDR2 sequences are SGHRS and YFSETQ. The trim removed 2 bases at V and 2 bases at J, leaving 2 bases unmatched. CDR3 size: 15 residues. DNA for the CDR3: TGCGCCAGCAGCTTAGCGGGAGGGATCACAGATACGCAGTATTTT. Residues: CASSLAGGITDTQYF. Complete variable domain (other parts from reference TRBV5-1 and TRBJ2-3): KAGVTQTPRYLIKTRGQQVTLSCSPISGHRSVSWYQQTPGQGLQFLFEYFSETQRNKGNFPGRFSGRQFSNSRSEMNVSTLELGDSALYLCASSLAGGITDTQYFGPGTRLTVL.

This clonotype was observed many times. The chain carries TRBV12-3 or TRBV12-4 and TRBJ2-7; 9 positions match TRBD1. Trimming removed 8 bases from V and 7 bases from J; junction bases left unmatched: 15. The CDR3 runs 15 residues. CDR3 sequence reads: CASRGLGTGTFEQYF. The CDR3 DNA is TGTGCCAGCCGAGGGCTTGGGACAGGGACCTTTGAGCAGTACTTC.

This clonotype was recorded many times. The chain employs TRBV3-1 and TRBJ2-7; 8 nucleotides align to TRBD1. Germline CDR1 and CDR2: LGHDT and YNNKEL (reference sequence). The CDR3 totals 14 residues. V lost 5 bases, J lost 3 bases, and 6 bases stayed unmatched. The CDR3 region has the DNA TGTGCCAGCAGCGGGGGCAGGGGGCTCTACGAGCAGTACTTC. It is translated as CASSGGRGLYEQYF.

V gene TRBV6-2 or TRBV6-3 combines with J gene TRBJ2-2, with D perhaps matching TRBD1 or TRBD2 (5 bases each). V was pared by 0 bases and J by 5 bases, with 10 bases between. This CDR3 spans 15 amino acids. The germline V gene encodes CDR1 MNHEY and CDR2 SVGEGT. The CDR3 region has the DNA TGTGCCAGCAGTTACTCCGGGACCAAGACCGGGGAGCTGTTTTTT. Protein: CASSYSGTKTGELFF.

This clonotype was observed at least ten times. DNA of the CDR3: TGTGCCAGCAGTCCCGGGACAGGAGCCTACGAGCAGTACTTC. It encodes CASSPGTGAYEQYF. The rearrangement uses TRBV12-3 or TRBV12-4 and TRBJ2-7; 8 positions match TRBD1. The CDR3 is 14 amino acids. With V trimmed by 5 bases and J by 2 bases, 5 bases remained unmatched.

There are many counts of this clonotype. The chain recombines TRBV11-3 with TRBJ2-7; D is ambiguous. CDR1 is SGHNT, CDR2 YENEEA, per germline. This CDR3 is 15 amino acids long. The V end was cut by 5 bases, the J end by 6 bases, with 20 bases between. The CDR3 region is CASSRKRTGHSEQYF. In DNA form, the CDR3 reads TGTGCCAGCAGCAGAAAACGGACGGGTCATAGCGAGCAGTACTTC.

This clonotype came up many times. The J gene is TRBJ2-2, the V gene TRBV6-1, with 7 bases aligning to TRBD2. V lost 5 bases to trimming and J lost 0 bases; unmatched junction nucleotides: 3. Per the germline V gene, CDR1 is MNHNS and CDR2 is SASEGT. The CDR3 sequence is 15 residues long. The CDR3 region has the DNA TGTGCCAGCAGTAGCGGGATAACGAACACCGGGGAGCTGTTTTTT. Residues: CASSSGITNTGELFF.

The rearrangement uses TRBV6-2 or TRBV6-3 and TRBJ1-5; D is perhaps TRBD1 (5 bases). CDR1 and CDR2 (germline): MNHEY, SVGEGT. The CDR3 covers 13 residues. V was cut by 6 bases and J by 6 bases, with 12 bases left in between. This CDR3 reads CASSAGLGQPQHF. In DNA form, the CDR3 reads TGTGCCAGCAGCGCAGGGCTTGGTCAGCCCCAGCATTTT.

This clonotype was seen ten or more times. This chain uses TRBV27 with TRBJ2-7; 9 nucleotides line up with TRBD1. J gave up 2 bases and V 2 bases, and 10 bases lay outside the gene matches. Germline V lookup: CDR1 MNHEY, CDR2 SMNVEV (reference sequence). CDR3 length: 17 amino acids. As DNA, the CDR3 is TGTGCCAGCAGTTTAAAAACGCCGGGACAGGGAACCTACGAGCAGTACTTC. The encoded protein is CASSLKTPGQGTYEQYF.

V gene TRBV6-4 combines with J gene TRBJ2-7, with 9 bases matching TRBD2. The V gene's germline CDR1 is MRHNA and CDR2 SNTAGT. The CDR3 is 15 amino acids. V trimming: 6 bases; J trimming: 0 bases; junction bases outside the gene matches: 6. The CDR3 is CASSPISGSSYEQYF. In nucleotides, the CDR3 is TGTGCCAGCAGCCCTATTAGCGGGAGCTCCTACGAGCAGTACTTC.